The present TCR beta chain was sequenced within a study of monozygotic twins with cystic fibrosis. Study overall: Approximately 2.8 micrograms of fragmented DNA underwent approximately 15 PCR cycles for library preparation. Broader study findings: In 13 of 16 pairs, V gene usage was closest to the co-twin's. Monozygotic CF twins shared more identical nucleotide clonotypes than unrelated patients. Low clonality (median roughly 0.009) suggested a mostly naive repertoire.

The CDR3 has 16 residues. The V gene's germline CDR1 is LNHDA and CDR2 SQIVND (reference sequence). Trimming removed 3 bases from V and 5 bases from J, with 17 bases in between. Comments on this clone: Its antigen remains unidentified.

Sequencing used immunoSEQ multiplex PCR; TCRdb keeps in-frame clones, though not all of them. The data contain about 20,000 clones, about 90% of them singletons. The chain recombines TRBV19 with TRBJ2-1, with D possibly TRBD1 on 5 matching bases. The clonotype was recovered from a girl aged 2 to 9 with cystic fibrosis. Material: blood. The CDR3 region has the DNA TGTGCCAGTAGTATTGCCACCAGGGCGAGCCACAATGAGCAGTTCTTC. It yields the protein CASSIATRASHNEQFF.